A selection of T cell receptor beta chains follows, all from one sample in a study of T cell responses to AZD1222 COVID-19 vaccine. Libraries were prepared by immunoSEQ multiplex PCR; TCRdb keeps only in-frame clonotypes and omits some of them. In the table there are approximately 150,000 clones, approximately 90% of which are singletons. The material sequenced was peripheral blood, taken 28 days after the second AZD1222 dose. These receptors were obtained from an adult who received the AZD1222 COVID-19 vaccine. Each CDR3 is given without its conserved first and last residue.

V gene	CDR3 protein
TRBV18	ASSLFGPDATNEKLF
TRBV19	ASSIGSGGSLSYEQY
TRBV27	ASRQRPESPLH
TRBV10-3	ATGGDRADEQY
TRBV9	ASSVALPGQRRKLF
TRBV6-2/TRBV6-3	ASSYSGGLGSDTQY
TRBV3-1/TRBV3-2	ASSQAGGTAF
TRBV5-1	ASTMGAGGLETQY
TRBV3-1/TRBV3-2	ASSHKGITDTQY
TRBV7-9	ASSLGGVGNQPQH
TRBV10-3	ATSETGGYGYT
TRBV5-8	ASSLGHRPNTEAF
TRBV5-4	ASKARESPQEKLF
TRBV19	ASSMPRLGSGNTIY
TRBV5-4	ASSLYRTGELF
TRBV6-5	ASSYDRGWGEQY
TRBV30	AWSVLAGYTDTQY
TRBV19	ASSSTASNQPQH
TRBV12-3/TRBV12-4	ASSLKGTGELF
TRBV3-1/TRBV3-2	ASSQGTGLSYEQY
TRBV6-5	ASNQTPEGSTEAF
TRBV4-3	ASSQDSRRGQLNYGYT
TRBV15	ATSREPGTDIGYT
TRBV15	ATSLKGISYGYT
TRBV28	ASSPNRAPSNQPQH
TRBV7-9	ASSHPGQNYEQY
TRBV7-2	ASSLGEESRTPGNTIY
TRBV10-3	AIAYEQY
TRBV4-1	ASSQAGGQPQH
TRBV4-1	ASSQVVNTEAF
TRBV12-5	ASGLVQGRGISNYGYT
TRBV5-1	ASSYGTVNEQF
TRBV5-1	ASSLGDSTYEQY
TRBV4-1	ASSQEDRRFNYGYT
TRBV4-1	ASSQTIPRQGGGKDSPLH
TRBV5-1	ASSLGGRPREQY
TRBV5-1	ASRPGDVGLGYT
TRBV7-9	ASSLGAGGLYEQY
TRBV4-3	ASSQEVRGATNNEQF
TRBV7-2	ASSGNRVSSYEQY
TRBV9	ASSTGTSSSETQY
TRBV12-3/TRBV12-4	ASTPRDRGRYT
TRBV19	ASSIDLWAEGGYT
TRBV2	ASSLDGDRDQPQH
TRBV7-6	ASSLEAHSGYNEQF
TRBV5-1	ASSSRTGASYEQY
TRBV11-2	ASSLGPEGGQPQH
TRBV7-9	ASSPLSTAAEQY
TRBV5-6	ASSLCPGRKYEQY
TRBV6-5	ASSRQGTGNTIY
TRBV13	ASSSAGLAGLTDTQY
TRBV6-5	ASRTSAGGGYT
TRBV5-6	ASSLVRGGIETQY
TRBV2	ASSPRQGATTGELF